This T cell receptor beta chain was sequenced in a study of radiation and T cells in renal cell carcinoma. Study as a whole: Nephrectomy followed 15 Gy stereotactic body radiation by 4 weeks. Whole-study findings and limits: Baseline intratumoral clonotype presence is unknown without pretreatment biopsies. In blood, top tumor clones expanded by 2 weeks, shrinking by 4.

Trimming removed 3 bases at V and 8 bases at J, with 13 bases between. This CDR3 comprises 13 residues. The germline V gene encodes CDR1 ENHRY and CDR2 SYGVKD. Time point defined: baseline pretreatment blood. Stated treatment: 15 Gy SBRT to primary tumor, nephrectomy 4 weeks later. The tumor was a clear cell renal cell carcinoma. This clone was found a few times. Its antigen is not known. The table came from immunoSEQ multiplex PCR; TCRdb's copy has only in-frame clones and leaves some out. This sample has approximately 150,000 clones, with about 87% found just once. The specimen was blood, collected from a patient whose treatment included radiotherapy and nephrectomy. V is TRBV10-3 and J is TRBJ1-1; unclear D gene. The receptor's source is a woman in her seventies with renal cell carcinoma. CDR3 in DNA: TGTGCCATCAGTGACTACGGCGCTCTGGAAGCTTTCTTT. This encodes CAISDYGALEAFF.